This TCR beta chain is from a study of cytomegalovirus exposure and HLA in healthy donors. The study ran its PCR with 60 Vbeta and 13 Jbeta primers. Sequencing was performed with immunoSEQ multiplex PCR; in TCRdb, only in-frame clones are kept and a portion is missing. The repertoire holds 150,000 to 250,000 clones, 65% to 85% seen once, with 0.098% in the top ten. Concerning this clone: The antigen remains undetermined.

Study results and limitations: It has been reported that TCR beta sequences accurately predicted the HLA-A and HLA-B alleles of most subjects. Later analysis identified 16,951 TCR beta sequences associated with HLA alleles, using a false discovery rate threshold of 0.05. As was reported, the classifier diagnosed cytomegalovirus status with high specificity and sensitivity.

The receptor was derived from a boy aged 2 to 10 in good health and CMV-seronegative. The sample consisted of PBMCs.

CDR3 in DNA: TGTGCCAGCAGCCCTCAACAGGGTAGGGAAAAACTGTTTTTT. It translates to CASSPQQGREKLFF. The chain links TRBV5-5 to TRBJ1-4; D perhaps matches TRBD1 (6 bases). V shed 4 bases and J shed 8 bases, with 15 bases lying between them. The CDR3 runs to 14 residues. Germline lookup yields CDR1 SGHKS and CDR2 YYEKEE (reference sequence).